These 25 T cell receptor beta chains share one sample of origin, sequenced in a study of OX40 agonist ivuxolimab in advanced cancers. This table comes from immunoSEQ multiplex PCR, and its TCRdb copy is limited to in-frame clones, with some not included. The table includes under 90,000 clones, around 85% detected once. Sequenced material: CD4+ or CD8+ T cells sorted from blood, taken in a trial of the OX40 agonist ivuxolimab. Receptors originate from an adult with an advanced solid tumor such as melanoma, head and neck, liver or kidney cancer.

The CDR3: CASRTTEAGTPQHF. The CDR3, as DNA: TGTGCCAGCAGGACGACGGAGGCGGGAACCCCCCAGCATTTT. The rearrangement joins TRBV6-6 to TRBJ1-5, with D hard to call. The length of the CDR3 is 14 residues. Germline CDR1 is MNHNY and CDR2 is SVGAGI (reference sequence). Trimming shortened V by 6 bases and J by 10 bases, and 19 bases separated the two germline ends.

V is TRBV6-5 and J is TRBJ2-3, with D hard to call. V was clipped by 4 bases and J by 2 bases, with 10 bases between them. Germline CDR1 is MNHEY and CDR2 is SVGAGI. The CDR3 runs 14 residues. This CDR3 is CASSSRTNTDTQYF. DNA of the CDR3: TGTGCCAGCAGTTCCCGGACGAACACAGATACGCAGTATTTT.

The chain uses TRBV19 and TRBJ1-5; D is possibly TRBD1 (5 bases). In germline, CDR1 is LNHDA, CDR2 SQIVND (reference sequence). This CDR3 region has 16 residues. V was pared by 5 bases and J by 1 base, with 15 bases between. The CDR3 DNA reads TGTGCCAGTAGTCCCCAGAGGGCAGGGAGCAATCAGCCCCAGCATTTT. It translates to CASSPQRAGSNQPQHF.

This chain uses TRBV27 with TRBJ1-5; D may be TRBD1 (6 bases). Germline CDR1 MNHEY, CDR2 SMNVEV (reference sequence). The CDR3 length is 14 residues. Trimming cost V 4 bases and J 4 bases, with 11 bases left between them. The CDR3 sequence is CASSWGGPNQPQHF. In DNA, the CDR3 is TGTGCCAGCAGTTGGGGGGGGCCAAATCAGCCCCAGCATTTT.

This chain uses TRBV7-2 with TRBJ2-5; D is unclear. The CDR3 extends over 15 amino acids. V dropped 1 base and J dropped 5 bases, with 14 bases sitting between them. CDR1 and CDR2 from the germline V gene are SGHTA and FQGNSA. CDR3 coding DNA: TGTGCCAGCAGCTTAGGTTTAGGAGCGCGGGAGACCCAGTACTTC. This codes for CASSLGLGARETQYF.

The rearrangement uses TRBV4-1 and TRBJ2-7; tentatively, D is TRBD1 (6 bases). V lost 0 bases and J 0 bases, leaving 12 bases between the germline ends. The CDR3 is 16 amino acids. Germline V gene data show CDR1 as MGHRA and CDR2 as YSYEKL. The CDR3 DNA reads TGCGCCAGCAGCCAAGAGAACGACAGGATCTCCTACGAGCAGTACTTC. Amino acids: CASSQENDRISYEQYF.

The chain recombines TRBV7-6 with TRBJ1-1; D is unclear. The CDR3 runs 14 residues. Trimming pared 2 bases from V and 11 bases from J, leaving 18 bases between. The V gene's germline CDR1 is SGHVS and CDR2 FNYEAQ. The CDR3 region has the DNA TGTGCCAGCAGCTTACACACCAGTCCACCCGGGGCTTTCTTT. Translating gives CASSLHTSPPGAFF.

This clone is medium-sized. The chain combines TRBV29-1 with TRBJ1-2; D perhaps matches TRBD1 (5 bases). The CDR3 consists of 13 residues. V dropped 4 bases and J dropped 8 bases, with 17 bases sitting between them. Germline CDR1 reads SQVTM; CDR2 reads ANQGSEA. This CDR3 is CSVVSDGGSGYTF. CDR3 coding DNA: TGCAGCGTTGTCTCCGATGGGGGGAGCGGCTACACCTTC.

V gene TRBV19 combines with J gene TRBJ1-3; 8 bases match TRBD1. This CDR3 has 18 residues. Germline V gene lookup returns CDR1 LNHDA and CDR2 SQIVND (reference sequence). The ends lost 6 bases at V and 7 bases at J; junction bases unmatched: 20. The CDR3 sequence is CASSRRFTGTGIGNTIYF. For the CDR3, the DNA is TGTGCCAGTAGCCGCCGCTTTACCGGGACAGGCATCGGGAACACCATATATTTT.

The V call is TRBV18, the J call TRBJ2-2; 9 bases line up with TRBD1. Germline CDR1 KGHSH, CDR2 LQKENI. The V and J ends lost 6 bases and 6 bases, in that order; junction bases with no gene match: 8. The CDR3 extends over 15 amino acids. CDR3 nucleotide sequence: TGTGCCAGCTCCGTGGGACAGGGACAGGCCGGGGAGCTGTTTTTT. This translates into CASSVGQGQAGELFF.

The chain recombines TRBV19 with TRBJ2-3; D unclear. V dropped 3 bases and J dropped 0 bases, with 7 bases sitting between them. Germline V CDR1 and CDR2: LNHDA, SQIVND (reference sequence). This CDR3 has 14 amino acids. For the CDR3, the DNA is TGTGCCAGTAGTATCGGTCAAAGCACAGATACGCAGTATTTT. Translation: CASSIGQSTDTQYF.

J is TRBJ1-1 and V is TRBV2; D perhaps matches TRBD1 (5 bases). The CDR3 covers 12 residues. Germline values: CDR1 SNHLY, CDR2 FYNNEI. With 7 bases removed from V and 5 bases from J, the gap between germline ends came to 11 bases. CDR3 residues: CASMGPGTEAFF. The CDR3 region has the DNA TGTGCCAGCATGGGGCCGGGGACTGAAGCTTTCTTT.

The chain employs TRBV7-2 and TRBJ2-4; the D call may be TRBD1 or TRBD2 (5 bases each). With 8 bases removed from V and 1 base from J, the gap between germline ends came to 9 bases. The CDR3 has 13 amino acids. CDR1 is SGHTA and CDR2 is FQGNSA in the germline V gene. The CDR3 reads CASGGTAKNIQYF. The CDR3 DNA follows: TGTGCCAGCGGGGGTACCGCCAAAAACATTCAGTACTTC. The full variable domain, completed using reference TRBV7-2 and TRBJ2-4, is GAGVSQSPSNKVTEKGKDVELRCDPISGHTALYWYRQSLGQGLEFLIYFQGNSAPDKSGLPSDRFSAERTGGSVSTLTIQRTQQEDSAVYLCASGGTAKNIQYFGAGTRLSVL.

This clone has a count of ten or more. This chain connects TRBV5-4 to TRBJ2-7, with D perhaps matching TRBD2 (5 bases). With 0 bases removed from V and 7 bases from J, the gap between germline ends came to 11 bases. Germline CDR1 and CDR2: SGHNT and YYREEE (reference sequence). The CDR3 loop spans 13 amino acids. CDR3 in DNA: TGTGCCAGCAGCTTGGCCGGGATTTATGAGCAGTACTTC. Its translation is CASSLAGIYEQYF.

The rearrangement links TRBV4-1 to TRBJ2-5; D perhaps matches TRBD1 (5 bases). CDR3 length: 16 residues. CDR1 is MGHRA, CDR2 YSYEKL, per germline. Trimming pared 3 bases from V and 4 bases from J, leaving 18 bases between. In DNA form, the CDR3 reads TGCGCCAGCAGCCATAATAATCAGGGTCTCCCAGAGACCCAGTACTTC. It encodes CASSHNNQGLPETQYF.

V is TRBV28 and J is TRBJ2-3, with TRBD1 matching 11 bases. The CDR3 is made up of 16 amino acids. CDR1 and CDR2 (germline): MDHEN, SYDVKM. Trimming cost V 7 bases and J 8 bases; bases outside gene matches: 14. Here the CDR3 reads CASTTPRDRGGGTQYF. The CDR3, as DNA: TGTGCCAGCACCACGCCTCGGGACAGGGGGGGAGGTACGCAGTATTTT.

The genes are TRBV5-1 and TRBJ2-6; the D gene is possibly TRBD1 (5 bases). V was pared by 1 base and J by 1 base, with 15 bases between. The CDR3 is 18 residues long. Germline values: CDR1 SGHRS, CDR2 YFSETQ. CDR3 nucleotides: TGCGCCAGCAGCTTGTCGGTAGGGGTCCCATCTGGGGCCAACGTCCTGACTTTC. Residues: CASSLSVGVPSGANVLTF.

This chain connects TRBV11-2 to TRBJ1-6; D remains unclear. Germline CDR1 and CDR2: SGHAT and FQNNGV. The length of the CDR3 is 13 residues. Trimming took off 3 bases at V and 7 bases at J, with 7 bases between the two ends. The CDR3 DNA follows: TGTGCCAGCAGCTTTTACACGAATTCACCCCTCCACTTT. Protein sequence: CASSFYTNSPLHF.

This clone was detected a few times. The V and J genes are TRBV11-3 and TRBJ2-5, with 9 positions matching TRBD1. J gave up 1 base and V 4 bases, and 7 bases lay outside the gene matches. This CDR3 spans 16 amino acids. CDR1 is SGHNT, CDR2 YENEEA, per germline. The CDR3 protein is CASSSRGQGFQETQYF. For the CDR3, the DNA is TGTGCCAGCAGCTCCCGGGGACAGGGTTTCCAAGAGACCCAGTACTTC.

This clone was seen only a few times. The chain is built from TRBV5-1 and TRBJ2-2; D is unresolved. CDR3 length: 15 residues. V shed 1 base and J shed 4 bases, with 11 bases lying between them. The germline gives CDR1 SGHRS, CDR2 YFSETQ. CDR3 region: CASSLSRVGTGELFF. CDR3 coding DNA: TGCGCCAGCAGCTTGAGTAGGGTTGGCACCGGGGAGCTGTTTTTT.

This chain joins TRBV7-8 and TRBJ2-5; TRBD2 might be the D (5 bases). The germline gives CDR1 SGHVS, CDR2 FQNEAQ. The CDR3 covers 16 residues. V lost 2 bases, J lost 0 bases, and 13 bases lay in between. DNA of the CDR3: TGTGCCAGCAGCTTAATCGTAGCGACGTACCAAGAGACCCAGTACTTC. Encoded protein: CASSLIVATYQETQYF.

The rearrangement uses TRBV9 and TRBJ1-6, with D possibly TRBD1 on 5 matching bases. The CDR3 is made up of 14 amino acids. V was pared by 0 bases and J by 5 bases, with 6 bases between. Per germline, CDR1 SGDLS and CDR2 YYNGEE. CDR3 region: CASSVVGDNSPLHF. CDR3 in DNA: TGTGCCAGCAGCGTAGTAGGGGATAATTCACCCCTCCACTTT.

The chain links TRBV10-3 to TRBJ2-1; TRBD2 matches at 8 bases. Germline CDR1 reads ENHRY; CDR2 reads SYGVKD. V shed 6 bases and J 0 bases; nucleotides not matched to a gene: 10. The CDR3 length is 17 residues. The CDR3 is CAIRSPGGANSYNEQFF. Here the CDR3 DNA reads TGTGCCATCAGGAGCCCGGGGGGGGCCAACTCCTACAATGAGCAGTTCTTC.

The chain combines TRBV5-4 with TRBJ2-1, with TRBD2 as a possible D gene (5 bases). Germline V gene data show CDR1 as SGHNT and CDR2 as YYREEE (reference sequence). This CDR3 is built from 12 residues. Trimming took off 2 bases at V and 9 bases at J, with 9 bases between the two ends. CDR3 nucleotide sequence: TGTGCCAGCAGCTTCCTACGGGGTGAGCAGTTCTTC. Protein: CASSFLRGEQFF.

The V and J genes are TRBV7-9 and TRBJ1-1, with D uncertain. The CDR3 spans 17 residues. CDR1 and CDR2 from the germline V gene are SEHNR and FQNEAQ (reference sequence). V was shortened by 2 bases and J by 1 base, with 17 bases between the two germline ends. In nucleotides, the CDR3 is TGTGCCAGCAGCTTATTTACCCGAGTCGGATCGAACACTGAAGCTTTCTTT. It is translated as CASSLFTRVGSNTEAFF.